These 18 T cell receptor beta chains originate from one sample sequenced in a study of T cell responses to AZD1222 COVID-19 vaccine. Measured with immunoSEQ multiplex PCR; TCRdb has only the in-frame clones, and not every one. The table has roughly 150,000 clones, around 93% seen once. The starting material was peripheral blood, obtained on day 0 of AZD1222 vaccination. The receptors stem from an adult in good health.

This chain joins TRBV24-1 and TRBJ1-1, with a tentative D call TRBD1 (5 bases). V was shortened by 7 bases and J by 8 bases, with 19 bases between the two germline ends. CDR1 KGHDR and CDR2 SFDVKD come from the germline V gene. The CDR3 covers 14 residues. CDR3 bases: TGTGCCACCAGAGGCCCCGGTGCGGGGGGGGAAGCTTTCTTT. Translating gives CATRGPGAGGEAFF.

The V gene is TRBV9, the J gene TRBJ2-7, with D perhaps matching TRBD1 (6 bases). This CDR3 region has 14 residues. Germline lookup yields CDR1 SGDLS and CDR2 YYNGEE. V was shortened by 4 bases and J by 2 bases, with 13 bases between the two germline ends. CDR3 region: CASSPSGQTYEQYF. The CDR3 bases are TGTGCCAGCAGCCCTTCGGGACAAACCTACGAGCAGTACTTC.

CDR3 bases: TGTGCCAGCTCTCCGGACGGTCACTCTGGAAACACCATATATTTT. Protein: CASSPDGHSGNTIYF. The V call is TRBV18, the J call TRBJ1-3; D ambiguous. The germline CDR1 and CDR2 sequences are KGHSH and LQKENI. Trimming shortened V by 6 bases and J by 0 bases, and 12 bases separated the two germline ends. The length of the CDR3 is 15 residues.

The chain joins TRBV4-3 to TRBJ2-3, with a tentative D call TRBD2 (6 bases). This CDR3 has 13 residues. V gave up 0 bases and J gave up 7 bases, with 8 bases separating them. Per germline, CDR1 LGHNA and CDR2 YSLEER. The CDR3 DNA follows: TGCGCCAGCAGCCAAGAGGAGGGGAATACGCAGTATTTT. Translating it yields CASSQEEGNTQYF.

This chain joins TRBV5-1 and TRBJ2-1; 7 bases are shared with TRBD2. This CDR3 is 15 amino acids long. The germline CDR1 and CDR2 sequences are SGHRS and YFSETQ. V was clipped by 1 base and J by 6 bases; unmatched bases: 7. CDR3 region: CASSLTLAETNEQFF. The CDR3 DNA sequence: TGCGCCAGCAGCTTGACCCTAGCGGAGACCAATGAGCAGTTCTTC.

This chain links TRBV9 with TRBJ2-7; a possible D gene is TRBD2 (5 bases). The CDR3 extends over 14 amino acids. The V gene's germline CDR1 is SGDLS and CDR2 YYNGEE. V was shortened by 4 bases and J by 12 bases, with 23 bases between the two germline ends. CDR3 coding DNA: TGTGCCAGCAGCCGTGGAATGGGGAGTTTCCCTGCGTACTTC. It is translated as CASSRGMGSFPAYF.

This clone was recorded once. This chain links TRBV27 with TRBJ2-5, with D unresolved. The CDR3 runs 13 residues. Germline values: CDR1 MNHEY, CDR2 SMNVEV (reference sequence). V lost 2 bases and J 1 base, leaving 5 bases between the germline ends. CDR3 amino acids: CASSLNFQETQYF. CDR3 nucleotides: TGTGCCAGCAGTTTAAACTTCCAAGAGACCCAGTACTTC.

The chain recombines TRBV7-2 with TRBJ1-1; TRBD1 matches 7 bases. The CDR3 loop spans 13 amino acids. Trimming at V came to 5 bases and at J to 3 bases, leaving 3 bases not matched to a gene. Germline V gene lookup returns CDR1 SGHTA and CDR2 FQGNSA. The CDR3 loop reads CASSRQGDTEAFF. In nucleotides, the CDR3 is TGTGCCAGCAGCAGACAGGGAGACACTGAAGCTTTCTTT. The variable domain in full, completed from reference TRBV7-2 and TRBJ1-1, reads GAGVSQSPSNKVTEKGKDVELRCDPISGHTALYWYRQSLGQGLEFLIYFQGNSAPDKSGLPSDRFSAERTGGSVSTLTIQRTQQEDSAVYLCASSRQGDTEAFFGQGTRLTVV.

The V and J genes are TRBV5-6 and TRBJ1-5; D gene uncertain. Germline loops: CDR1 SGHDT, CDR2 YYEEEE. CDR3 length: 15 residues. The germline V and J ends were trimmed by 3 bases and 0 bases, with 10 bases remaining between them. CDR3 sequence reads: CASSSGLYSNQPQHF. The CDR3 DNA is TGTGCCAGCAGCTCTGGGCTTTATAGCAATCAGCCCCAGCATTTT. Full variable domain (missing parts from reference TRBV5-6 and TRBJ1-5): DAGVTQSPTHLIKTRGQQVTLRCSPKSGHDTVSWYQQALGQGPQFIFQYYEEEERQRGNFPDRFSGHQFPNYSSELNVNALLLGDSALYLCASSSGLYSNQPQHFGDGTRLSIL.

The chain uses TRBV18 and TRBJ2-4; D is ambiguous. Germline CDR1 and CDR2: KGHSH and LQKENI. The CDR3 covers 12 residues. Trimming stripped 2 bases from V and 8 bases from J, with 7 bases between. DNA of the CDR3: TGTGCCAGCTCACCAACAGTTGACATTCAGTACTTC. Its translation: CASSPTVDIQYF.

This chain uses TRBV3-1 (or the pseudogene TRBV3-2) with TRBJ1-2; weak D call: TRBD1 (5 bases). This CDR3 has 20 residues. Trimming pared 2 bases from V and 1 base from J, leaving 26 bases between. Germline V gene lookup returns CDR1 LGHDT and CDR2 YNNKEL (reference sequence). The CDR3 sequence is CASSQYGGGGRVKDNYGYTF. CDR3 sequence (DNA): TGTGCCAGCAGCCAATACGGTGGGGGAGGAAGAGTCAAGGATAACTATGGCTACACCTTC.

The genes are TRBV30 and TRBJ1-2; a possible D gene is TRBD1 (6 bases). From germline, CDR1 is GTSNPN and CDR2 SVGIG (reference sequence). The CDR3 loop spans 14 amino acids. V lost 1 base, J lost 6 bases, and 15 bases lay in between. CDR3 protein: CAWSAYREKDGYTF. DNA of the CDR3: TGTGCCTGGAGTGCATACAGGGAAAAAGATGGCTACACCTTC.

The chain combines TRBV27 with TRBJ2-7; 7 bases align to TRBD2. CDR1 MNHEY and CDR2 SMNVEV come from the germline V gene (reference sequence). The V gene end was trimmed by 1 base and the J gene end by 2 bases; junction bases not matched to a gene: 5. The CDR3 sequence is 15 residues long. DNA for the CDR3: TGTGCCAGCAGTTTATTAGGGAGGGCCCCCTACGAGCAGTACTTC. Protein: CASSLLGRAPYEQYF.

Ten or more counts support this clone. CDR3 sequence reads: CASSQDSSQNYGYTF. The CDR3 DNA follows: TGCGCCAGCAGCCAAGACAGTAGCCAAAATTATGGCTACACCTTC. V usage is TRBV4-1 and J usage is TRBJ1-2; the D is unclear. The V gene's germline CDR1 is MGHRA and CDR2 YSYEKL. With 0 bases removed from V and 5 bases from J, the gap between germline ends came to 13 bases. This CDR3 has 15 residues.

This chain joins TRBV7-2 and TRBJ2-7; 14 bases are a match to TRBD2. This CDR3 comprises 15 residues. V trimming: 5 bases; J trimming: 3 bases; junction bases outside the gene matches: 3. Germline values: CDR1 SGHTA, CDR2 FQGNSA. CDR3 sequence: CASSATSGGGYEQYF. The CDR3 DNA reads TGTGCCAGCAGCGCGACTAGCGGGGGGGGCTACGAGCAGTACTTC. Based on the CDR3 plus reference TRBV7-2 and TRBJ2-7, the full variable domain is GAGVSQSPSNKVTEKGKDVELRCDPISGHTALYWYRQSLGQGLEFLIYFQGNSAPDKSGLPSDRFSAERTGGSVSTLTIQRTQQEDSAVYLCASSATSGGGYEQYFGPGTRLTVT.

The V gene is TRBV7-2, the J gene TRBJ1-3, with TRBD1 as a possible D gene (6 bases). V was shortened by 4 bases and J by 1 base, with 8 bases between the two germline ends. The CDR3 has 14 residues. The germline CDR1 and CDR2 sequences are SGHTA and FQGNSA. The CDR3 spells CASSYTGSGNTIYF. The CDR3 nucleotides read TGTGCCAGCAGCTACACAGGGTCTGGAAACACCATATATTTT.

The J gene is TRBJ1-2, the V gene TRBV5-3; 8 bases agree with TRBD1. Being an ORF, TRBV5-3 has a function that is uncertain. The J segment lost 0 bases and the V segment lost 4 bases, leaving 11 bases of the junction unmatched. The CDR3 is made up of 17 amino acids. DNA for the CDR3: TGTGCCAGAAGCGTGGACAGGGTTAAATTAGCTAACTATGGCTACACCTTC. This sequence encodes CARSVDRVKLANYGYTF.

The gene calls are TRBV4-1 and TRBJ1-1, with TRBD1 as a possible D gene (5 bases). The germline V gene encodes CDR1 MGHRA and CDR2 YSYEKL. The CDR3 is 14 amino acids. Trimming shortened V by 5 bases and J by 4 bases, and 14 bases separated the two germline ends. The CDR3 bases are TGCGCCAGCAGCTCGGGACTTCGGGGCACTGAAGCTTTCTTT. Amino acids: CASSSGLRGTEAFF.